The source of this T cell receptor (beta chain) is a study of blood T cell repertoires in COVID-19. Across the study: Acute-phase and convalescent COVID-19 samples originated in the United States, Italy and Spain.

This clone appeared a single time. The table came from immunoSEQ multiplex PCR; TCRdb's copy has only in-frame clones and leaves some out. In the table there are about 170,000 clones, 70% to 90% of which are singletons. Germline V CDR1 and CDR2: DFQATT, SNEGSKA (reference sequence). This CDR3 region has 13 residues. V dropped 3 bases and J dropped 1 base, with 6 bases sitting between them. The rearrangement links TRBV20-1 to TRBJ2-2; D uncertain. Input material: peripheral blood. The sequence derives from a woman aged 80 or over in a cohort sampled during active or convalescent COVID-19. The CDR3 loop reads CSASPGNTGELFF. The CDR3 DNA reads TGCAGTGCTAGTCCAGGGAACACCGGGGAGCTGTTTTTT.